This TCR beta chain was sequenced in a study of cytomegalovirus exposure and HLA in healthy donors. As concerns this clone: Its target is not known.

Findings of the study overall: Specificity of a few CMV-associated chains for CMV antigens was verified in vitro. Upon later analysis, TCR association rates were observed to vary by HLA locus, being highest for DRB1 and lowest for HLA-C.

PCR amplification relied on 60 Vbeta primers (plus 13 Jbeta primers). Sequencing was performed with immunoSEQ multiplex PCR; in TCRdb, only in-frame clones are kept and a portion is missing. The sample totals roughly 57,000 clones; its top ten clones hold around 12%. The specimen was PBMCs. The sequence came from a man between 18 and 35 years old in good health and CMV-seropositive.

In DNA, the CDR3 is TGTGCCAGCAGCTTAGCGAGGGGAGGAACTAGGTACGAGCAGTACTTC. This gives the protein CASSLARGGTRYEQYF. V is TRBV7-9 and J is TRBJ2-7; tentative D call: TRBD2 (6 bases). Germline V gives CDR1 SEHNR, CDR2 FQNEAQ (reference sequence). The CDR3 covers 16 residues. Trimming took 0 bases from V and 4 from J, leaving 16 bases between them.